The 21 T cell receptor beta chains reported below all come from one sample, sequenced in a study of T cells in Graves' hyperthyroidism and ophthalmopathy. Researchers took RNA transcripts and amplified the TCR beta CDR3 regions from them. TCR CDR3 underwent first-round RT-PCR with the HTBI primer set. TCRdb analysed the multiplex PCR reads with MiXCR anew, one entry per CDR3 protein. This sample has 530,000 or so distinct CDR3 sequences, with more than 45% found just once. What was sequenced was peripheral blood or thyroid tissue (not recorded which). The source of these receptors is a woman aged 18-35 years with Graves' hyperthyroidism.

The V call is TRBV7-8, the J call TRBJ1-2, with D possibly TRBD1 on 5 matching bases. The CDR3 has 12 amino acids. Trimming removed 7 bases at V and 7 bases at J, with 13 bases between. Germline CDR1 reads SGHVS; CDR2 reads FQNEAQ. CDR3 coding DNA: TGTGCCAGCAAGAGACCGGGGCTTGGCTACACCTTC. Translating it yields CASKRPGLGYTF.

The chain uses TRBV20-1 and TRBJ2-7, with D hard to call. The germline V gene encodes CDR1 DFQATT and CDR2 SNEGSKA (reference sequence). This CDR3 comprises 10 residues. V lost 1 base, J lost 7 bases, and 5 bases lay in between. The CDR3 DNA reads TGCAGTGCTAGAGCCAATGAGCAGTACTTC. Residues: CSARANEQYF.

This clonotype was found many times. This rearrangement joins TRBV4-3 to TRBJ1-1; 8 bases are a match to TRBD1. The junction had 7 bases not matched to a gene; V was cut back by 3 bases and J by 4 bases. The CDR3 totals 15 residues. Germline CDR1 reads LGHNA; CDR2 reads YSLEER. The CDR3 coding sequence is TGCGCCAGCAGCCAGGCGACAGGGACAGGCACTGAAGCTTTCTTT. This codes for CASSQATGTGTEAFF.

In regard to this clonotype: This sequence may be a read error, since a much larger clone differs from it by one base. This chain links TRBV6-2 or TRBV6-3 with TRBJ1-1, with D tentatively TRBD1 (6 bases). The CDR3 length is 12 residues. From germline, CDR1 is MNHEY and CDR2 SVGEGT. This CDR3 is CSSAGAGIGAFF. The CDR3 coding sequence is TGTTCCTCAGCAGGGGCAGGGATTGGAGCTTTCTTT.

The V and J genes are TRBV15 and TRBJ2-5; 8 bases line up with TRBD2. Germline CDR1 is LNHNV and CDR2 is YYDKDF (reference sequence). This CDR3 spans 13 amino acids. After removal of 7 bases from V and 6 bases from J, the junction contained 7 bases not matched to a gene. The CDR3 spells CATTGTREKTQYF. The CDR3 DNA is TGTGCCACCACCGGGACTAGGGAGAAGACCCAGTACTTC.

The CDR3 DNA reads as TGTGCCAGCAGCGTAGACATAGCAACTAATGAAGCTTTCTTT. The encoded protein is CASSVDIATNEAFF. The chain employs TRBV9 and TRBJ1-1; D unresolved. The germline V gene encodes CDR1 SGDLS and CDR2 YYNGEE. The ends were cut back, 0 bases at V and 7 bases at J, with 13 bases in the middle. The CDR3 contains 14 residues.

V usage is TRBV4-2 and J usage is TRBJ1-6, with 7 nucleotides matching TRBD1. The CDR3 consists of 15 residues. Germline trimming cut 4 bases from V and 10 bases from J; bases unmatched to any gene: 10. The germline gives CDR1 LGHNA, CDR2 YNFKEQ. The CDR3: CASSPVVQGRSPLHF. CDR3 nucleotide sequence: TGTGCCAGCAGCCCAGTGGTACAGGGGCGCTCACCCCTCCACTTT.

The table lists this clonotype with a few counts. This chain links TRBV27 with TRBJ1-1, with no clear D. This CDR3 spans 13 amino acids. Germline V CDR1 and CDR2: MNHEY, SMNVEV (reference sequence). Trimming pared 8 bases from V and 1 base from J, leaving 11 bases between. The DNA of the CDR3 is TGTGCCAGCCGCTGGAAAACGAACACTGAAGCTTTCTTT. Protein product: CASRWKTNTEAFF.

This clonotype has just a few counts. V and J are TRBV6-6 and TRBJ2-2, with TRBD2 matching over 7 bases. This CDR3 has 13 amino acids. The ends lost 4 bases at V and 7 bases at J; junction bases unmatched: 3. Germline CDR1 and CDR2: MNHNY and SVGAGI (reference sequence). The CDR3 nucleotides read TGTGCCAGCAGTTTAAAGCGGGACGGGGAGCTGTTTTTT. Encoded protein: CASSLKRDGELFF.

This clonotype showed up many times. The V call is TRBV12-3 or TRBV12-4, the J call TRBJ2-7, with 11 bases matching TRBD2. Trimming cost V 2 bases and J 9 bases; bases outside gene matches: 6. The CDR3 totals 14 residues. For the CDR3, the DNA is TGTGCCAGCAGTTTACTAGCGGGAGGATCGGGGCAGTACTTC. Translation gives CASSLLAGGSGQYF.

The chain has TRBV7-2 and TRBJ1-1, with D possibly TRBD1 on 6 matching bases. The V and J ends lost 9 bases and 10 bases respectively, with 21 bases between them. The germline CDR1 and CDR2 sequences are SGHTA and FQGNSA. The CDR3 is 13 residues long. CDR3 in amino acids: CASSMWGASGAFF. CDR3 bases: TGTGCCAGTAGTATGTGGGGGGCTAGCGGAGCTTTCTTT.

The chain employs TRBV5-1 and TRBJ2-4; D may be TRBD2 (7 bases). Trimming removed 0 bases from V and 5 bases from J, with 9 bases in between. Germline-derived CDR1 and CDR2 are SGHRS and YFSETQ. CDR3 length: 14 residues. CDR3 nucleotide sequence: TGCGCCAGCAGCTTGGAGGGGGGGGAAAACATTCAGTACTTC. Translating gives CASSLEGGENIQYF. Filled out from reference TRBV5-1 and TRBJ2-4, the complete variable domain reads KAGVTQTPRYLIKTRGQQVTLSCSPISGHRSVSWYQQTPGQGLQFLFEYFSETQRNKGNFPGRFSGRQFSNSRSEMNVSTLELGDSALYLCASSLEGGENIQYFGAGTRLSVL.

This clonotype appeared a few times. Here the CDR3 omits its conserved ending phenylalanine or tryptophan, so a read error is the likely source. The rearrangement joins TRBV4-3 to TRBJ2-3; TRBD1 is a possible D gene (6 bases). The CDR3 is made up of 15 amino acids. Between the trimmed V and J ends, which lost 4 bases and 2 bases, there was a span of 13 bases. Germline CDR1 LGHNA, CDR2 YSLEER. The CDR3 bases are TGCGCCAGCAGCCCTGGGGCAGGGGTCACAGATACGCAGTATTTG. As protein: CASSPGAGVTDTQYL.

With respect to this clonotype: A read error may be the cause here, since a much bigger clone is one base away. The chain has TRBV24-1 and TRBJ2-7; 9 bases agree with TRBD1. The CDR3 is 14 amino acids. V trimming: 4 bases; J trimming: 8 bases; junction bases outside the gene matches: 8. CDR1 is KGHDR and CDR2 is SFDVKD in the germline V gene. CDR3 in DNA: TGTGCCACCAGTGACACAGGGGGCCTTTACAAGCAGTACTTC. This encodes CATSDTGGLYKQYF.

This chain uses TRBV19 with TRBJ2-7; D is possibly TRBD2 (5 bases). The CDR3 is 13 residues long. V was trimmed by 9 bases and J by 7 bases, leaving 19 bases between them. Germline assignment: CDR1 LNHDA and CDR2 SQIVND (reference sequence). CDR3 region: CASSLIGENEQYF. The CDR3, as DNA: TGTGCCAGCAGCTTAATCGGGGAAAATGAGCAGTACTTC.

This clonotype was seen repeatedly, ten times or more. The J gene is TRBJ2-1, the V gene TRBV20-1; 12 nucleotides agree with TRBD2. The junction had 6 bases not matched to a gene; V was cut back by 4 bases and J by 5 bases. Germline V gene lookup returns CDR1 DFQATT and CDR2 SNEGSKA (reference sequence). CDR3 length: 15 residues. The CDR3 protein is CSANPLAGGHNEQFF. CDR3 in DNA: TGCAGTGCTAACCCACTAGCGGGAGGTCACAATGAGCAGTTCTTC.

About this clonotype: The junction differs from germline at one of its ends, possibly a read error. CDR3 DNA sequence: TGTGCCAGCAGTGAGGAGCGCCCCGGTACCGTGGAGCTGTTTTTT. This translates into CASSEERPGTVELFF. The rearrangement uses TRBV2 and TRBJ2-2; the D is unclear. The CDR3 has 15 amino acids. From germline, CDR1 is SNHLY and CDR2 FYNNEI.

The gene calls are TRBV20-1 and TRBJ1-1; the D is unclear. This CDR3 comprises 12 residues. The germline V gene encodes CDR1 DFQATT and CDR2 SNEGSKA (reference sequence). Trimming left V 5 bases short and J 1 base short, with 8 bases between. The CDR3 reads CSAGFTNTEAFF. The CDR3 region has the DNA TGCAGTGCTGGATTCACGAACACTGAAGCTTTCTTT.

The J gene is TRBJ1-5, the V gene TRBV15; D unresolved. This CDR3 has 16 amino acids. Trimming removed 3 bases at V and 2 bases at J, with 14 bases between. From germline, CDR1 is LNHNV and CDR2 YYDKDF (reference sequence). The CDR3 loop is CATSSTGRTGNQPQHF. The CDR3 DNA follows: TGTGCCACCAGCAGTACCGGACGGACCGGCAATCAGCCCCAGCATTTT.

V is TRBV29-1 and J is TRBJ2-7, with 11 bases that match TRBD2. The germline CDR1 and CDR2 sequences are SQVTM and ANQGSEA. The ends lost 5 bases at V and 0 bases at J; junction bases unmatched: 9. The CDR3 is 16 amino acids. The CDR3 DNA reads TGCAGCGTTCGTACTAGCGGGAGAGCACCCTCCTACGAGCAGTACTTC. It encodes CSVRTSGRAPSYEQYF.

In this sample, this clonotype turned up many times. The chain has TRBV7-9 and TRBJ2-7; the D call may be TRBD1 or TRBD2 (5 bases each). The CDR3 has 15 residues. The V gene's germline CDR1 is SEHNR and CDR2 FQNEAQ (reference sequence). The germline V and J ends were trimmed by 1 base and 0 bases, with 10 bases remaining between them. The CDR3 DNA reads TGTGCCAGCAGCTTAGATGGGGGAAGCTCCTACGAGCAGTACTTC. It specifies CASSLDGGSSYEQYF.